The subject of this entry is one TCR beta chain. As yet, its antigen is unknown. Each CDR3 protein gets one entry after TCRdb re-called the 5' RACE reads with MiXCR. This sample has around 84,000 distinct CDR3 sequences; around 15% occur once, and the top ten carry 5.5% to 8%. This specimen belongs to a study of early T cells in non-severe SARS-CoV-2 infection. Study-wide points: The matching step, a VDJdb search, favored anti-spike CD8 responses and missed private and CD4 specificities.

V shed 5 bases and J shed 3 bases, with 10 bases lying between them. The CDR3 consists of 13 residues. CDR1 SEHNR and CDR2 FQNEAQ come from the germline V gene (reference sequence). The V call is TRBV7-9, the J call TRBJ1-2; D perhaps matches TRBD1 (5 bases). The TCR comes from an adult who was a healthcare worker with PCR-confirmed SARS-CoV-2 infection or an uninfected control (not recorded which). The sample comprised whole blood. CDR3 amino acids: CASSVTVDYGYTF. Written as DNA, the CDR3 is TGTGCCAGCAGCGTGACAGTGGACTATGGCTACACCTTC.